These 8 T cell receptor beta chains were sequenced from one sample in a study of blood T cell repertoires in COVID-19. Sequenced by immunoSEQ multiplex PCR; TCRdb stores in-frame clones only, minus some. The table has about 160,000 clones, 76% seen once. The specimen was peripheral blood. These receptors originate from a woman older than 75 with acute or convalescent COVID-19.

This clone was counted a few times. The CDR3 protein is CAISDARANTGELFF. The CDR3 DNA follows: TGTGCCATCAGTGACGCCAGGGCAAACACCGGGGAGCTGTTTTTT. J is TRBJ2-2 and V is TRBV10-3, with D possibly matching TRBD1 (5 bases). Germline CDR1 is ENHRY and CDR2 is SYGVKD. The germline V and J ends were trimmed by 3 bases and 2 bases, with 10 bases remaining between them. This CDR3 has 15 amino acids.

The rearrangement joins TRBV15 to TRBJ2-1; tentative D call: TRBD2 (6 bases). CDR3 length equals 14 residues. CDR1 is LNHNV, CDR2 YYDKDF, per germline (reference sequence). The V end lost 3 bases, the J end lost 8 bases, and 14 bases lay between the germline ends. The DNA of the CDR3 is TGTGCCACCAGCAGCTGGGGGGATAGCGATGAGCAGTTCTTC. Translated: CATSSWGDSDEQFF.

J is TRBJ1-1 and V is TRBV2; D not certain. The length of the CDR3 is 16 residues. V lost 4 bases, J lost 1 base, and 16 bases lay in between. CDR1 and CDR2 (germline): SNHLY, FYNNEI. The CDR3 protein is CASSGGVSGENTEAFF. CDR3 DNA sequence: TGTGCCAGCAGTGGGGGAGTAAGCGGGGAGAACACTGAAGCTTTCTTT.

This sequence joins TRBV6-6 and TRBJ1-1; D is unresolved. Germline V gene sequence: CDR1 MNHNY, CDR2 SVGAGI (reference sequence). The CDR3 is made up of 13 amino acids. Deletions cut 5 bases from V and 4 bases from J, with 11 bases between. The DNA for the CDR3 is TGTGCCAGCAGTCCAACGGGAGCCACTGAAGCTTTCTTT. It translates to CASSPTGATEAFF.

The rearrangement links TRBV5-1 to TRBJ2-5, with 10 bases lining up with TRBD2. In germline, CDR1 is SGHRS, CDR2 YFSETQ. The CDR3 extends over 16 amino acids. J gave up 5 bases and V 2 bases, and 9 bases lay outside the gene matches. The CDR3 sequence: CASSFEAGGPRETQYF. In DNA, the CDR3 is TGCGCCAGCAGCTTCGAAGCGGGGGGGCCGAGGGAGACCCAGTACTTC.

There are a few counts of this clone. This chain connects TRBV4-2 to TRBJ2-2; 13 bases map to TRBD2. V was clipped by 4 bases and J by 7 bases; unmatched bases: 6. The CDR3 is 16 residues long. Per the germline V gene, CDR1 is LGHNA and CDR2 is YNFKEQ. As DNA, the CDR3 is TGTGCCAGCAGCCTCGGGACTAGCGGGGTGGGCGGGGAGCTGTTTTTT. Amino acids: CASSLGTSGVGGELFF.

There are a few counts of this clone. V and J are TRBV11-2 and TRBJ1-1; D gene ambiguous. The CDR3 runs to 13 residues. From germline, CDR1 is SGHAT and CDR2 FQNNGV. V was pared by 5 bases and J by 4 bases, with 11 bases between. CDR3 sequence (DNA): TGTGCCAGCAGCCCCCCGTCTTCCACTGAAGCTTTCTTT. Amino acid sequence: CASSPPSSTEAFF.

This clone was seen a handful of times. The V call is TRBV5-1, the J call TRBJ1-6, with 11 bases fitting TRBD1. CDR3 length: 15 residues. Germline CDR1 and CDR2: SGHRS and YFSETQ. V was clipped by 4 bases and J by 7 bases; unmatched bases: 4. For the CDR3, the DNA is TGCGCCAGCAGCCTGGGACAGGGGGAAAATTCACCCCTCCACTTT. Translating gives CASSLGQGENSPLHF.